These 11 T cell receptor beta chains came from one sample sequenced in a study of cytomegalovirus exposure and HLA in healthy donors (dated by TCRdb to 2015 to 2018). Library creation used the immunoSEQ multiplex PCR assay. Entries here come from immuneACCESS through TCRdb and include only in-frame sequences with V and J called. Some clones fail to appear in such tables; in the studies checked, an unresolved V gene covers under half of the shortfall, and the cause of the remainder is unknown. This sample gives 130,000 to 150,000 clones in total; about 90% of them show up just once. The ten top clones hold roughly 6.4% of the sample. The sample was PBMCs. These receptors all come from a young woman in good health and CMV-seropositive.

The DNA of the CDR3 is TGTGCCAGCACGGACCAGACAGGGGGACGAAAAGCTTTCTTT. Residues: CASTDQTGGRKAFF. The chain couples TRBV2 to TRBJ1-1, with 9 bases that match TRBD1. Trimming took 7 bases from V and 9 from J; bases not matched to a gene: 12. CDR1 and CDR2 (germline): SNHLY, FYNNEI. The CDR3 runs 14 residues. The whole variable domain, remainder taken from reference TRBV2 and TRBJ1-1, is EPEVTQTPSHQVTQMGQEVILRCVPISNHLYFYWYRQILGQKVEFLVSFYNNEISEKSEIFDDQFSVERPDGSNFTLKIRSTKLEDSAMYFCASTDQTGGRKAFFGQGTRLTVV.

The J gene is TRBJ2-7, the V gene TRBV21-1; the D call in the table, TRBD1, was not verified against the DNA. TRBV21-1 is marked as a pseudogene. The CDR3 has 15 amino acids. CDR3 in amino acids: CASREGTAQAYEQYF. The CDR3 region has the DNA TGTGCCAGCAGGGAAGGGACAGCGCAAGCCTACGAGCAGTACTTC.

The CDR3, as DNA: TGTGCCAGCTCACCACCCCTTGGGCGGGGGTCCCAAGAGACCCAGTACTTC. It encodes CASSPPLGRGSQETQYF. The rearrangement uses TRBV18 and TRBJ2-5; 7 bases map to TRBD2. The CDR3 consists of 17 residues. V was pared by 0 bases and J by 1 base, with 8 bases of the junction left unmatched. The V gene's germline CDR1 is KGHSH and CDR2 LQKENI. The entire variable domain, with the rest obtained from reference TRBV18 and TRBJ2-5, is as follows: NAGVMQNPRHLVRRRGQEARLRCSPMKGHSHVYWYRQLPEEGLKFMVYLQKENIIDESGMPKERFSAEFPKEGPSILRIQQVVRGDSAAYFCASSPPLGRGSQETQYFGPGTRLLVL.

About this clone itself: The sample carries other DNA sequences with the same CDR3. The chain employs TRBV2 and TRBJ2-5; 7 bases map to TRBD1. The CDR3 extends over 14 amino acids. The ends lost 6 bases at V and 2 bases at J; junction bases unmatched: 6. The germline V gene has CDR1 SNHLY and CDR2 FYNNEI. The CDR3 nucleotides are TGTGCCAGCAGGCGGACAGGCGGGCAAGAGACCCAGTACTTC. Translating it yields CASRRTGGQETQYF.

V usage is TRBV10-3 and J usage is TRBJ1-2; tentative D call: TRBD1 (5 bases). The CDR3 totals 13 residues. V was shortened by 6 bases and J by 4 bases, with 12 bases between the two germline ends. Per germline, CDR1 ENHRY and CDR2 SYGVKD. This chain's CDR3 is CAISPGHGYGYTF. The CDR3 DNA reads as TGTGCCATCAGCCCCGGACACGGCTATGGCTACACCTTC.

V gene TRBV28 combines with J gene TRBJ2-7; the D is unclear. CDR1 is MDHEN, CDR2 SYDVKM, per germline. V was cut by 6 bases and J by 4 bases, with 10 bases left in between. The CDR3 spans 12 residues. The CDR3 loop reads CASRTNLYEQYF. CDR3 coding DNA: TGTGCCAGCAGGACAAATTTATACGAGCAGTACTTC. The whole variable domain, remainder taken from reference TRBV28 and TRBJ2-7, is DVKVTQSSRYLVKRTGEKVFLECVQDMDHENMFWYRQDPGLGLRLIYFSYDVKMKEKGDIPEGYSVSREKKERFSLILESASTNQTSMYLCASRTNLYEQYFGPGTRLTVT.

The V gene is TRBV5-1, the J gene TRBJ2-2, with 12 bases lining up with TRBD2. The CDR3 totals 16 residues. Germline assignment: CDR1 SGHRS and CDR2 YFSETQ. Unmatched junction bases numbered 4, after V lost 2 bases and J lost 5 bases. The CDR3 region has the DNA TGCGCCAGCAGCTTTGCCGGGACTAGCGGGACCGGGGAGCTGTTTTTT. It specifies CASSFAGTSGTGELFF.

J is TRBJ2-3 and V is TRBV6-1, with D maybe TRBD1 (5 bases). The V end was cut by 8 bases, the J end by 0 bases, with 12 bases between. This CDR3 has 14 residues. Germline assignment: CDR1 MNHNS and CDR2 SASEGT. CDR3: CASWSGLSTDTQYF. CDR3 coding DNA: TGTGCCAGCTGGTCAGGGCTTAGCACAGATACGCAGTATTTT.

CDR3 DNA sequence: TGCGCCAGCAGCTTGGAACCAGGCAGCTCCTACGAGCAGTACTTC. Translation: CASSLEPGSSYEQYF. The rearrangement joins TRBV5-1 to TRBJ2-7; the D is unclear. Trimming took off 0 bases at V and 0 bases at J, with 10 bases between the two ends. Looked up from germline, CDR1 is SGHRS and CDR2 is YFSETQ. This CDR3 has 15 residues.

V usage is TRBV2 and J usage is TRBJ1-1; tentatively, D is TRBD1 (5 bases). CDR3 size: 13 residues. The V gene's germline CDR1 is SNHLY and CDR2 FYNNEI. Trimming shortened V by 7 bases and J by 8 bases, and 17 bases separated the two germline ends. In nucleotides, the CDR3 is TGTGCCAGCAACAGAATTACAGGTCTAGAAGCTTTCTTT. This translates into CASNRITGLEAFF.

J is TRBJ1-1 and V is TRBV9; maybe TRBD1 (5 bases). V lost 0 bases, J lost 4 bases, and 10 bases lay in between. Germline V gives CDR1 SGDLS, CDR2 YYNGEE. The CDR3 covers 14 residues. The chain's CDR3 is CASSVVSGGTEAFF. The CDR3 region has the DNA TGTGCCAGCAGCGTAGTATCCGGGGGCACTGAAGCTTTCTTT.